The 13 T cell receptor beta chains in this list originate from one sample, sequenced in a study of T cell changes during pregnancy in multiple sclerosis. Using immunoSEQ multiplex PCR, the repertoire was profiled, and TCRdb retains in-frame clones only, with some absent. The data hold 58,000 or so clones, with around 91% observed a single time. The material sequenced was peripheral blood, taken after pregnancy. The receptors were gathered from a female donor with multiple sclerosis, enrolled in a pregnancy study.

The chain uses TRBV6-1 and TRBJ1-5; D is uncertain. The germline V and J ends were trimmed by 4 bases and 5 bases, with 9 bases remaining between them. Germline lookup yields CDR1 MNHNS and CDR2 SASEGT. The CDR3 spans 13 residues. This CDR3 is CASSVKTYQPQHF. The CDR3 bases are TGTGCCAGCAGTGTGAAGACATATCAGCCCCAGCATTTT.

The gene calls are TRBV9 and TRBJ2-7, with 10 nucleotides matching TRBD1. The CDR3 contains 15 residues. CDR1 is SGDLS, CDR2 YYNGEE, per germline. Losses at the gene ends were 4 bases for V and 4 bases for J; bases not matched to a gene: 8. CDR3 sequence reads: CASSPHSGQGYEQYF. CDR3 nucleotide sequence: TGTGCCAGCAGCCCTCACTCGGGACAGGGGTACGAGCAGTACTTC. The whole variable domain, filled in from reference TRBV9 and TRBJ2-7, reads DSGVTQTPKHLITATGQRVTLRCSPRSGDLSVYWYQQSLDQGLQFLIQYYNGEERAKGNILERFSAQQFPDLHSELNLSSLELGDSALYFCASSPHSGQGYEQYFGPGTRLTVT.

The chain links TRBV7-8 to TRBJ1-5; D gene unclear. V dropped 3 bases and J dropped 0 bases, with 6 bases sitting between them. Looked up from germline, CDR1 is SGHVS and CDR2 is FQNEAQ. The CDR3 is 14 amino acids. The CDR3 DNA follows: TGTGCCAGCAGCTTTCGGGTTAGCAATCAGCCCCAGCATTTT. Protein sequence: CASSFRVSNQPQHF.

The chain links TRBV4-2 to TRBJ2-4; TRBD2 might be the D (5 bases). Trimming removed 0 bases from V and 6 bases from J, with 15 bases in between. The germline V gene encodes CDR1 LGHNA and CDR2 YNFKEQ. The CDR3 runs 16 residues. The CDR3 DNA sequence: TGTGCCAGCAGCCAAGATAGCAACACTAGAGTAAACATTCAGTACTTC. Amino acids: CASSQDSNTRVNIQYF.

This clone was seen only a few times. The chain is built from TRBV25-1 and TRBJ2-2; D call uncertain. The ends were cut back, 4 bases at V and 5 bases at J, with 5 bases in the middle. The CDR3 is made up of 12 amino acids. In germline, CDR1 is MGHDK, CDR2 SYGVNS. The CDR3 loop is CASSAHTGELFF. The CDR3 DNA sequence: TGTGCCAGCAGTGCCCATACCGGGGAGCTGTTTTTT. Full variable domain (rest looked up from reference TRBV25-1 and TRBJ2-2): EADIYQTPRYLVIGTGKKITLECSQTMGHDKMYWYQQDPGMELHLIHYSYGVNSTEKGDLSSESTVSRIRTEHFPLTLESARPSHTSQYLCASSAHTGELFFGEGSRLTVL.

This rearrangement joins TRBV5-1 to TRBJ2-2, with 8 nucleotides matching TRBD2. Germline values: CDR1 SGHRS, CDR2 YFSETQ. The CDR3 runs to 17 residues. After removal of 0 bases from V and 4 bases from J, the junction contained 8 bases not matched to a gene. The CDR3 loop is CASSLANGGAGTGELFF. The CDR3 DNA is TGCGCCAGCAGCTTGGCCAACGGGGGGGCCGGCACCGGGGAGCTGTTTTTT.

The J gene is TRBJ1-2, the V gene TRBV4-3; D is possibly TRBD1 (5 bases). V lost 0 bases and J lost 8, with 10 bases in between. Germline assignment: CDR1 LGHNA and CDR2 YSLEER. CDR3 length: 13 amino acids. The CDR3 region has the DNA TGCGCCAGCAGCCAAGAGGCGGGGGGGGGCTACACCTTC. Translating it yields CASSQEAGGGYTF.

The V call is TRBV4-1, the J call TRBJ2-6; TRBD2 might be the D (6 bases). V was clipped by 2 bases and J by 0 bases, with 8 bases between them. The CDR3 spans 16 residues. Per germline, CDR1 MGHRA and CDR2 YSYEKL. CDR3 in DNA: TGCGCCAGCAGCCAACCGGGGGTCTCTGGGGCCAACGTCCTGACTTTC. Translation: CASSQPGVSGANVLTF.

A single count supports this clone. This rearrangement joins TRBV4-2 to TRBJ2-3; 9 positions match TRBD2. CDR3 length equals 16 residues. The J segment lost 5 bases and the V segment lost 6 bases, leaving 12 bases of the junction unmatched. CDR1 is LGHNA and CDR2 is YNFKEQ in the germline V gene. Written as DNA, the CDR3 is TGTGCCAGCAGTCTTCAACAGGGAGCGGGGGGAGATACGCAGTATTTT. Its protein is CASSLQQGAGGDTQYF.

The gene calls are TRBV18 and TRBJ2-3; 7 bases are shared with TRBD2. This CDR3 contains 17 residues. The germline V gene encodes CDR1 KGHSH and CDR2 LQKENI. Trimming removed 3 bases from V and 2 bases from J; junction bases left unmatched: 11. Here the CDR3 DNA reads TGTGCCAGCTCACCGAACGTGGCGGGGGTTTCCACAGATACGCAGTATTTT. It is translated as CASSPNVAGVSTDTQYF. The full variable domain, its missing parts supplied by reference TRBV18 and TRBJ2-3, is NAGVMQNPRHLVRRRGQEARLRCSPMKGHSHVYWYRQLPEEGLKFMVYLQKENIIDESGMPKERFSAEFPKEGPSILRIQQVVRGDSAAYFCASSPNVAGVSTDTQYFGPGTRLTVL.

V is TRBV25-1 and J is TRBJ2-5; TRBD1 aligns across 8 bases. Losses at the gene ends were 9 bases for V and 1 base for J; bases not matched to a gene: 19. This CDR3 spans 18 amino acids. From germline, CDR1 is MGHDK and CDR2 SYGVNS. CDR3 loop: CARYRGPIDRGRQETQYF. DNA for the CDR3: TGTGCCAGATACCGTGGACCAATCGACAGGGGACGCCAAGAGACCCAGTACTTC.

As concerns this clone: The identical CDR3 is also encoded by other nucleotide sequences in the sample. The chain combines TRBV9 with TRBJ2-5; 10 bases map to TRBD1. The CDR3 sequence is 14 residues long. V was clipped by 4 bases and J by 4 bases; unmatched bases: 4. Germline lookup yields CDR1 SGDLS and CDR2 YYNGEE. The CDR3 region has the DNA TGTGCCAGCAGCCCTGGACAGGGGGGAGAGACCCAGTACTTC. Encoded protein: CASSPGQGGETQYF.

J is TRBJ2-7 and V is TRBV5-1; unclear D gene. Germline CDR1 reads SGHRS; CDR2 reads YFSETQ. This CDR3 has 13 amino acids. Trimming cost V 1 base and J 5 bases, with 10 bases left between them. For the CDR3, the DNA is TGCGCCAGCAGCTTGATCGGGTCAGACGAGCAGTACTTC. Translated, it gives CASSLIGSDEQYF.